Only a few counts were recorded for the clone carrying this T cell receptor (beta chain). The Seattle patients joined while their infection was active and were tracked longitudinally afterward. The CDR3 has 17 amino acids. Germline V lookup: CDR1 LNHDA, CDR2 SQIVND (reference sequence). V shed 5 bases and J 0 bases; nucleotides not matched to a gene: 8. Data came from immunoSEQ multiplex PCR; TCRdb stores just in-frame clones and leaves some out. Here the sample spans over 150,000 clones, about 85% being singletons. This sample is drawn from a study of blood T cell repertoires in COVID-19. Overall study: The United States, Italy and Spain were the sources of the acute and convalescent COVID-19 samples.

This receptor was obtained from a man aged 55 to 70 with COVID-19, enrolled during active disease. This chain joins TRBV19 and TRBJ1-4; 8 bases map to TRBD1. Material: peripheral blood. For the CDR3, the DNA is TGTGCCAGTAGTCCGACAGGGGAGGCGGCAACTAATGAAAAACTGTTTTTT. Translated, it gives CASSPTGEAATNEKLFF.